This is a list of T cell receptor beta chains from one sample in a study of early T cells in non-severe SARS-CoV-2 infection. TCRdb called the 5' RACE reads again in MiXCR, with one record for every CDR3 protein. The sample consists of some 100,000 distinct CDR3 sequences, over 12% of them appearing once. What was sequenced was whole blood. These receptor sequences come from an adult who was a healthcare worker with PCR-confirmed SARS-CoV-2 infection or an uninfected control (not recorded which). Both conserved end residues are part of each CDR3. D genes are given only for firm matches. The listing skips clone size in some rows; elsewhere it reads once, few, many or a size class.

d_call,clone_size,j_call,v_call,cdr3_aa,cdr3_nt
NA,NA,TRBJ1-1,TRBV20-1,CCARDAGNTEAFF,TGCTGTGCTAGGGACGCGGGGAACACTGAAGCTTTCTTT
TRBD1,NA,TRBJ2-2,TRBV19,CASSIGTGAGELFF,TGTGCCAGTAGTATTGGGACAGGGGCCGGGGAGCTGTTTTTT
NA,NA,TRBJ2-1,TRBV11-2,CASGSGTRFEQFF,TGTGCCAGCGGCTCCGGGACACGATTCGAGCAGTTCTTC
TRBD1,NA,TRBJ1-5,TRBV6-6,CASGRTGMLNQPQHF,TGTGCCAGCGGACGGACAGGGATGTTAAATCAGCCCCAGCATTTT
NA,many,TRBJ1-5,TRBV2,CASSELGWSNQPQHF,TGTGCCAGCAGTGAACTGGGTTGGAGCAATCAGCCCCAGCATTTT
NA,NA,TRBJ1-2,TRBV3-1,CASSQWTRQRDYGYTF,TGTGCCAGCAGCCAATGGACCAGACAGAGAGACTATGGCTACACCTTC
NA,many,TRBJ1-6,TRBV2,CASSRGMNSPLHF,TGTGCCAGCAGTAGGGGTATGAATTCACCCCTCCACTTT
NA,few,TRBJ1-1,TRBV7-9,CASSLRGANTEAFF,TGTGCCAGCAGCCTGCGGGGAGCGAACACTGAAGCTTTCTTT
TRBD1,NA,TRBJ2-2,TRBV19,CASSSQGAAGELFF,TGTGCCAGTAGTTCCCAGGGGGCCGCCGGGGAGCTGTTTTTT
TRBD2,NA,TRBJ2-3,TRBV6-1,CASSEGGLAGDTQYF,TGTGCCAGCAGCGAGGGGGGGCTAGCGGGAGATACGCAGTATTTT
TRBD2,NA,TRBJ2-1,TRBV24-1,CATSETSGVYNEQFF,TGTGCCACCAGTGAAACTAGCGGGGTTTACAATGAGCAGTTCTTC
TRBD1,NA,TRBJ2-2,TRBV6-6,CASRPGQGFTGELFF,TGTGCCAGCAGGCCGGGACAGGGGTTTACCGGGGAGCTGTTTTTT
NA,NA,TRBJ2-5,TRBV27,CASSLSPGSGETQYF,TGTGCCAGCAGTTTATCCCCAGGGTCCGGGGAGACCCAGTACTTC
NA,NA,TRBJ2-2,TRBV20-1,CSAHKGAGELFF,TGCAGTGCTCATAAGGGGGCCGGGGAGCTGTTTTTT
NA,many,TRBJ2-6,TRBV5-6,CASSLQGFDGANVLTF,TGTGCCAGCAGCTTACAGGGATTCGATGGGGCCAACGTCCTGACTTTC
NA,few,TRBJ2-3,TRBV7-9,CASSPPERVSTDTQYF,TGTGCCAGCAGCCCCCCGGAACGCGTAAGCACAGATACGCAGTATTTT
NA,NA,TRBJ1-4,TRBV20-1,CSAREKRGGEKLFF,TGCAGTGCTAGAGAAAAGAGGGGAGGGGAAAAACTGTTTTTT
NA,medium-sized,TRBJ1-5,TRBV7-9,CASSSLDPSQPQHF,TGTGCCAGCAGCTCCTTAGATCCGAGTCAGCCCCAGCATTTT
NA,many,TRBJ1-2,TRBV12-3/TRBV12-4,CASSDQQVSGYTF,TGTGCCAGCAGCGACCAACAAGTCAGCGGCTACACCTTC
NA,NA,TRBJ2-1,TRBV6-2/TRBV6-3,CASSYPLRQRSSYNEQFF,TGTGCCAGCAGTTACCCCCTGCGCCAACGCAGCTCCTACAATGAGCAGTTCTTC
NA,few,TRBJ1-1,TRBV18,CASSPPIISTPVSTEAFF,TGTGCCAGCTCACCACCGATCATCTCTACTCCGGTGTCCACTGAAGCTTTCTTT
NA,NA,TRBJ2-5,TRBV11-2,CASSFYSGVEETQYF,TGTGCCAGCAGCTTTTATTCAGGGGTCGAAGAGACCCAGTACTTC
TRBD1,many,TRBJ2-4,TRBV12-3/TRBV12-4,CASSGQGKNIQYF,TGTGCCAGCAGTGGACAGGGGAAAAACATTCAGTACTTC
TRBD2,few,TRBJ2-1,TRBV20-1,CSARDGGAGGRNEQFF,TGCAGTGCTAGAGATGGTGGAGCGGGGGGGCGAAATGAGCAGTTCTTC
NA,few,TRBJ1-4,TRBV12-3/TRBV12-4,CASSTGHVEKLFF,TGTGCCAGCAGCACAGGACACGTTGAAAAACTGTTTTTT
TRBD1,few,TRBJ2-3,TRBV12-5,CASGPGTGGMRADTQYF,TGTGCTAGTGGGCCCGGGACAGGGGGCATGAGGGCAGATACGCAGTATTTT